This TCR beta chain was identified in a study of metastatic and nonmetastatic thyroid tumors. Germline loops: CDR1 LGHDT, CDR2 YNNKEL (reference sequence). CDR3 size: 15 residues. Trimming took off 3 bases at V and 10 bases at J, with 16 bases between the two ends. TCRdb re-called the PCR reads via MiXCR. The sample lists roughly 16,000 clones; about 15% were seen once. Nobody among the patients had been given any treatment before thyroid surgery. V gene TRBV3-1 combines with J gene TRBJ1-6, with a possible D match to TRBD1 (5 bases). The sample taken for sequencing was blood. This receptor was taken from a female donor with papillary thyroid cancer or a benign thyroid nodule (not recorded which). Some clones in this sample may be carry-over from other donors' samples. As DNA, the CDR3 is TGTGCCAGCAGCCAGAATCCCAGGGAGGACTCACCCCTCCACTTT. This encodes CASSQNPREDSPLHF.